This paragraph reports one T cell receptor (beta chain). Its antigen remains unidentified. With V trimmed by 6 bases and J by 0 bases, 9 bases remained unmatched. CDR1 and CDR2 from the germline V gene are LNHDA and SQIVND (reference sequence). This CDR3 comprises 17 residues. Libraries were prepared by immunoSEQ multiplex PCR; TCRdb keeps only in-frame clonotypes and omits some of them. This table holds about 95,000 clones, over 75% found once. The data derive from a study of OX40 agonist ivuxolimab in advanced cancers. Across the study: With ivuxolimab, an agonistic anti-OX40 (CD134) antibody, patients were treated. Age averaged about 62 years (range about 23 to 80), and 82.7% were male. Study findings and constraints: Average numbers of expanded clones were greater in CD8+ T cells than in CD4+. Researchers did not establish what antigens the expanded peripheral T cells target.

The chain couples TRBV19 to TRBJ1-4; 8 bases line up with TRBD1. This TCR was recovered from an adult with an advanced solid tumor such as melanoma, head and neck, liver or kidney cancer. The sequences come from CD4+ or CD8+ T cells sorted from blood, collected in a trial of the OX40 agonist ivuxolimab. Here the CDR3 reads CASRRRQGRATNEKLFF. As DNA, the CDR3 is TGTGCCAGTAGACGTAGACAGGGGCGTGCAACTAATGAAAAACTGTTTTTT.